Listed below are T cell receptor beta chains from one sample, sequenced in a study of blood T cell repertoires in COVID-19. The method was immunoSEQ multiplex PCR; TCRdb's version includes in-frame clones alone and lacks a portion of them. The sample has 120,000 to 150,000 clones, approximately 88% seen once. The source material was peripheral blood. All receptors derive from a human donor in a cohort sampled during active COVID-19. Both conserved end residues are part of each CDR3. The D gene is left open where the match is weak. Some rows have no size entry. The others give once, few or many, or a class for an expanded clone.

D gene | clone size | J gene | V gene | CDR3 DNA | CDR3 protein
NA | NA | TRBJ2-7 | TRBV2 | TGTGCCAGCAGTTTGGGAGGTCTCTCCTACGAGCAGTACTTC | CASSLGGLSYEQYF
TRBD2 | NA | TRBJ2-7 | TRBV7-2 | TGTGCCAGCAGCTTAGGGGCTAGCGGGGATTACGAGCAGTACTTC | CASSLGASGDYEQYF
NA | NA | TRBJ1-2 | TRBV12-5 | TGTGCTAGTGCCCCAGGACAGATCTATGGCTACACCTTC | CASAPGQIYGYTF
NA | NA | TRBJ2-5 | TRBV9 | TGTGCCAGCAGCGTAGGAGGGTTGGGGGAGACCCAGTACTTC | CASSVGGLGETQYF
TRBD2 | NA | TRBJ2-2 | TRBV18 | TGTGCCAGCTCCCCGAGCGGGGGGAACACCGGGGAGCTGTTTTTT | CASSPSGGNTGELFF
TRBD1 | NA | TRBJ1-1 | TRBV6-2/TRBV6-3 | TGTGCCAGCAGTCAGCGGACAGGGAGGAACACTGAAGCTTTCTTT | CASSQRTGRNTEAFF
NA | NA | TRBJ1-2 | TRBV12-3/TRBV12-4 | TGTGCCAGCAGTTTAGGGCAGTTCTATGGCTACACCTTC | CASSLGQFYGYTF
NA | NA | TRBJ1-1 | TRBV12-3/TRBV12-4 | TGTGCCAGCAGTGGACAGCTGAACACTGAAGCTTTCTTT | CASSGQLNTEAFF
NA | NA | TRBJ1-6 | TRBV5-1 | TGCGCCAGCAGTCAGGATGTAGGTTATAATTCACCCCTCCACTTT | CASSQDVGYNSPLHF
TRBD2 | NA | TRBJ2-7 | TRBV7-2 | TGTGCCAGCAGCGCGGCAGCGGGGGCCACCTACGAGCAGTACTTC | CASSAAAGATYEQYF
NA | NA | TRBJ2-7 | TRBV6-5 | TGTGCCAGCAGTTTTACTCTCGGACATTTATCCTACGAGCAGTACTTC | CASSFTLGHLSYEQYF
NA | NA | TRBJ2-4 | TRBV2 | TGTGCCAGCAGTCAGACAGCCCTAAACATTCAGTACTTC | CASSQTALNIQYF
NA | NA | TRBJ2-2 | TRBV7-3 | TGTGCCAGCAGCCAGGACAGCCCCACCGGGGAGCTGTTTTTT | CASSQDSPTGELFF
NA | NA | TRBJ2-3 | TRBV5-8 | TGTGCCAGCAGCAGGACTTGGACAGATACGCAGTATTTT | CASSRTWTDTQYF
NA | NA | TRBJ1-4 | TRBV29-1 | TGCAGCGCTTCGGGTGCTGCAACTAATGAAAAACTGTTTTTT | CSASGAATNEKLFF
TRBD1 | NA | TRBJ2-1 | TRBV4-1 | TGCGCCAGCAGCCAGACAGGGCTCTCCTACAATGAGCAGTTCTTC | CASSQTGLSYNEQFF
NA | NA | TRBJ1-1 | TRBV3-1/TRBV3-2 | TGTGCCAGCAGCCGATTTAACAGTGAAGCTTTCTTT | CASSRFNSEAFF
TRBD2 | NA | TRBJ2-3 | TRBV7-9 | TGTGCCAGCAGCTTCCCTAGCGGGGATGTAGATACGCAGTATTTT | CASSFPSGDVDTQYF
NA | NA | TRBJ1-2 | TRBV2 | TGTGCCAGCAGTGAAGACAGGCTACCTTATGGCTACACCTTC | CASSEDRLPYGYTF
NA | NA | TRBJ1-1 | TRBV7-8 | TGTGCCAGCAGCTCCGCGGGGGCCTTAGTTACTGAAGCTTTCTTT | CASSSAGALVTEAFF
NA | NA | TRBJ1-2 | TRBV4-3 | TGCGCCAGCAGCCAAGATCGGGGGATTGATGGCTACACCTTC | CASSQDRGIDGYTF
TRBD1 | few | TRBJ1-1 | TRBV2 | TGTGCCAGCAGGCCCGACAGGGGGCATTTTGAAGCTTTCTTT | CASRPDRGHFEAFF
NA | NA | TRBJ2-7 | TRBV20-1 | TGCAGTGCTAGAGAAACGGACTACCAGTACTTC | CSARETDYQYF
TRBD2 | NA | TRBJ2-1 | TRBV15 | TGTGCCACCAGCAGAGCTAGCGGGGGGCGGGAGGAGCAGTTCTTC | CATSRASGGREEQFF
NA | NA | TRBJ2-5 | TRBV21-1 | TGTGCCAGCAGCTCAATTAAGGCAGGGGAGCACCTGAGTACCGGGGAGACCCAGTACTTC | CASSSIKAGEHLSTGETQYF
TRBD1 | few | TRBJ1-5 | TRBV5-6 | TGTGCCAGCAGCTCAGGGGGAAACAATCAGCCCCAGCATTTT | CASSSGGNNQPQHF
NA | NA | TRBJ2-3 | TRBV7-9 | TGTGCCAGCAGCCGCGGGACAGATACGCAGTATTTT | CASSRGTDTQYF
NA | NA | TRBJ2-7 | TRBV4-1 | TGCGCCAGCAGCCCAGGAGGGCGGGAGCAGTACTTC | CASSPGGREQYF
TRBD1 | NA | TRBJ1-2 | TRBV2 | TGTGCCAGCAGGGCCGGGACAGGGGATGGCTACACCTTC | CASRAGTGDGYTF
TRBD1 | NA | TRBJ1-6 | TRBV4-3 | TGCGCCAGCAGCCTAGGAGACAGGGATAATTCACCCCTCCACTTT | CASSLGDRDNSPLHF
NA | NA | TRBJ2-7 | TRBV18 | TGTGCCAGCTCACCAAGGAGGGGTGCCTACGAGCAGTACTTC | CASSPRRGAYEQYF
TRBD1 | NA | TRBJ1-4 | TRBV9 | TGTGCCAGCAGTCCGGGACAGGGAGGGGGTGAAAAACTGTTTTTT | CASSPGQGGGEKLFF
NA | NA | TRBJ1-5 | TRBV2 | TGTGCCAGCAGTATCGGGGGAGGCAATCAGCCCCAGCATTTT | CASSIGGGNQPQHF
NA | NA | TRBJ1-5 | TRBV12-5 | TGTGCTAGTGATCCGACACTTTACAATCAGCCCCAGCATTTT | CASDPTLYNQPQHF
NA | NA | TRBJ1-2 | TRBV29-1 | TGCAGCGTTGGGGGGGGCTATGGCTACACCTTC | CSVGGGYGYTF
NA | NA | TRBJ2-3 | TRBV23-1 | TGCGCCAGCAGTGGCGGTGAAGTGGGCACAGATACGCAGTATTTT | CASSGGEVGTDTQYF
NA | once | TRBJ2-7 | TRBV4-2 | TGTGCCAGCAGCCAAGACCCAGGTCTTTCCTACGAGCAGTACTTC | CASSQDPGLSYEQYF
TRBD1 | few | TRBJ1-2 | TRBV9 | TGTGCCAGCAGCGTAGGTGGGGGACAGTATGGCTACACCTTC | CASSVGGGQYGYTF
NA | NA | TRBJ2-1 | TRBV11-2 | TGTGCCAGCAGCTTATCTTGGCGGGGGCAGTTCTTC | CASSLSWRGQFF
NA | NA | TRBJ2-3 | TRBV5-1 | TGCGCCAGTACCCGAAGCCAGGCAGATACGCAGTATTTT | CASTRSQADTQYF
TRBD1 | NA | TRBJ2-7 | TRBV5-1 | TGCGCCAGCAGCGCGAACAGGGGGAAAAACTACGAGCAGTACTTC | CASSANRGKNYEQYF
TRBD1 | few | TRBJ1-1 | TRBV12-3/TRBV12-4 | TGTGCCAGCAGTGGGGACAGTAACACTGAAGCTTTCTTT | CASSGDSNTEAFF
NA | NA | TRBJ2-1 | TRBV5-1 | TGCGCCAGCAGCTATGGACAGAACAATGAGCAGTTCTTC | CASSYGQNNEQFF
NA | NA | TRBJ2-2 | TRBV19 | TGTGCCAGTATTTCTGGGGGCCGGGGCACCGGGGAGCTGTTTTTT | CASISGGRGTGELFF
NA | NA | TRBJ1-1 | TRBV7-2 | TGTGCCAGCAGCTTACTCCCGAACACTGAAGCTTTCTTT | CASSLLPNTEAFF
NA | NA | TRBJ2-7 | TRBV5-1 | TGCGCCAGCAGCCCGCAGGGATTGGGGATTTCGGAGCAGTACTTC | CASSPQGLGISEQYF
NA | NA | TRBJ2-7 | TRBV5-4 | TGTGCCAGCAGCTTGGTAGGTGGCAGAGGCCACGAGCAGTACTTC | CASSLVGGRGHEQYF
NA | NA | TRBJ2-7 | TRBV30 | TGTGCGTTCGGTGGGGGCGACGAGCAGTACTTC | CAFGGGDEQYF
NA | NA | TRBJ2-2 | TRBV21-1 | TGTGCCAGCAGCCAAGACTATGGCGGGGAGAACACCGGGGAGCTGTTTTTT | CASSQDYGGENTGELFF
NA | NA | TRBJ1-4 | TRBV2 | TGTGCCACCGAGGGAGGGAAGGGAGCAACTAATGAAAAACTGTTTTTT | CATEGGKGATNEKLFF
NA | NA | TRBJ2-2 | TRBV7-9 | TGTGCCAGCAGTAAAAACAGGTGGGACACCGGGGAGCTGTTTTTT | CASSKNRWDTGELFF
TRBD1 | NA | TRBJ1-2 | TRBV10-3 | TGTGCCATCAGCCCGGGACAGGGGAAGGATGGCTACACCTTC | CAISPGQGKDGYTF
NA | NA | TRBJ1-1 | TRBV7-9 | TGTGCCAGCACCCTTATGCCAGACACTGAAGCTTTCTTT | CASTLMPDTEAFF
NA | NA | TRBJ1-3 | TRBV2 | TGTGCCAGGTACAGGGCTCAGTCTGGAAACACCATATATTTT | CARYRAQSGNTIYF
NA | NA | TRBJ2-5 | TRBV3-1/TRBV3-2 | TGTGCCAGCAGCCAAGTATTGGAGACCCAGTACTTC | CASSQVLETQYF
TRBD1 | NA | TRBJ2-7 | TRBV27 | TGTGCCAGCAGTACACCGGGACAGGGGGCGAGGGAGCAGTACTTC | CASSTPGQGAREQYF
TRBD1 | NA | TRBJ1-1 | TRBV4-1 | TGCGCCAGCAGCCAGACTATGGGTGACAGGGGGAAGTTAGTAGCTTTCTTT | CASSQTMGDRGKLVAFF